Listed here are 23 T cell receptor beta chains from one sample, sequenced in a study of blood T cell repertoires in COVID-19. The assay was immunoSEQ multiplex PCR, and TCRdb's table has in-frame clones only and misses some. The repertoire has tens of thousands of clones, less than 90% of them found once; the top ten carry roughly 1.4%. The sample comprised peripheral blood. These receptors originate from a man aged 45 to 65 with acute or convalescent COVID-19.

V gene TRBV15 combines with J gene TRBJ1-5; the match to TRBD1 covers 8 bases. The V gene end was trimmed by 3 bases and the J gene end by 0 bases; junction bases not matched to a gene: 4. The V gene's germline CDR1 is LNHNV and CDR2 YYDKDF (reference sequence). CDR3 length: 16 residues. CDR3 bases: TGTGCCACCAGCAGGAGACAGGGGTATAGCAATCAGCCCCAGCATTTT. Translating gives CATSRRQGYSNQPQHF.

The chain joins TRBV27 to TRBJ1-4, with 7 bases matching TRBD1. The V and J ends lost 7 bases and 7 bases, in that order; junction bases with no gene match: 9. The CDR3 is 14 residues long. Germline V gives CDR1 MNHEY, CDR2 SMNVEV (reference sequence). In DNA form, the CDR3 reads TGTGCCAGCACCAAGACAGGGTGGAGTGAAAAACTGTTTTTT. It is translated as CASTKTGWSEKLFF.

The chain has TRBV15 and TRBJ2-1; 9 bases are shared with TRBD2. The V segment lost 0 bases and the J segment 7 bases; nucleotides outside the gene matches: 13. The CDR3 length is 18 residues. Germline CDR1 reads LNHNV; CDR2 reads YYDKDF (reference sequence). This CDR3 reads CATSRDPAGGPSRNEQFF. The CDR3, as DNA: TGTGCCACCAGCAGAGATCCGGCGGGAGGGCCGTCTCGAAATGAGCAGTTCTTC.

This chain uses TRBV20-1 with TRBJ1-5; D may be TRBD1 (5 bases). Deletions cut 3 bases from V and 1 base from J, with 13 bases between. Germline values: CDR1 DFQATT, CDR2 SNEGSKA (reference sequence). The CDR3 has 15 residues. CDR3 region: CSASRGGRSNQPQHF. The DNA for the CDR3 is TGCAGTGCTAGTCGGGGGGGGAGAAGCAATCAGCCCCAGCATTTT.

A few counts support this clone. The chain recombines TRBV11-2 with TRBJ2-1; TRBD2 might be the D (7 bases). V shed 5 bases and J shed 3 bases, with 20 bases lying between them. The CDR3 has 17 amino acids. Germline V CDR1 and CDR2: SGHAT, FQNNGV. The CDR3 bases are TGTGCCAGCAGCCTCCGAGGGGGGGGAAGGGGCTACAATGAGCAGTTCTTC. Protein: CASSLRGGGRGYNEQFF.

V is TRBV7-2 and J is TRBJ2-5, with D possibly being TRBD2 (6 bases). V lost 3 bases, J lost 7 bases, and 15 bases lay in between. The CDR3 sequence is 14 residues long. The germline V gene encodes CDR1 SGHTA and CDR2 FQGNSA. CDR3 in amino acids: CASSLGRLRGTQYF. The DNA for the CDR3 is TGTGCCAGCAGCTTGGGCCGTCTGCGGGGGACCCAGTACTTC.

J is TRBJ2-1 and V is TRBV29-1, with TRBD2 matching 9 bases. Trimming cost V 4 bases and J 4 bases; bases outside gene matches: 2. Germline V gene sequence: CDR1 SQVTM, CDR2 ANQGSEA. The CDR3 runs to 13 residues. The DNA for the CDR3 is TGCAGCGTTGCGACTAGCGGTTACAATGAGCAGTTCTTC. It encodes CSVATSGYNEQFF.

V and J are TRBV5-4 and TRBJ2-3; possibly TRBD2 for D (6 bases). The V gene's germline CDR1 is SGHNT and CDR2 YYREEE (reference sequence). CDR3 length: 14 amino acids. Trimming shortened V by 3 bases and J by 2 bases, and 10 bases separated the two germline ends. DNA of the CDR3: TGTGCCAGCAGCTGGGGGACTGACACAGATACGCAGTATTTT. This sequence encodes CASSWGTDTDTQYF.

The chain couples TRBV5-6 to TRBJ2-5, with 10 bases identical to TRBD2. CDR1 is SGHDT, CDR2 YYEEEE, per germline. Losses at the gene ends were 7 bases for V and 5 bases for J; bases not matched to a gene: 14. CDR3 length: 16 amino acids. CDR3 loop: CASAMRAGGPGETQYF. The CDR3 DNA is TGTGCCAGCGCCATGAGAGCGGGGGGGCCAGGGGAGACCCAGTACTTC.

The CDR3 protein is CASSSLAGTNNEQFF. CDR3 nucleotide sequence: TGCGCCAGCAGCTCCCTAGCGGGGACCAACAATGAGCAGTTCTTC. The V gene is TRBV5-1, the J gene TRBJ2-1, with TRBD2 matching over 9 bases. In germline, CDR1 is SGHRS, CDR2 YFSETQ. The CDR3 runs 15 residues. Losses at the gene ends were 3 bases for V and 5 bases for J; bases not matched to a gene: 6. The complete variable domain, with remaining parts taken from reference TRBV5-1 and TRBJ2-1, reads KAGVTQTPRYLIKTRGQQVTLSCSPISGHRSVSWYQQTPGQGLQFLFEYFSETQRNKGNFPGRFSGRQFSNSRSEMNVSTLELGDSALYLCASSSLAGTNNEQFFGPGTRLTVL.

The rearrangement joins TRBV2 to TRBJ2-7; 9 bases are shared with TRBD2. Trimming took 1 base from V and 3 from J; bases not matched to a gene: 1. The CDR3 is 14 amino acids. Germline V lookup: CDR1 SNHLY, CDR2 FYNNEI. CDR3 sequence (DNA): TGTGCCAGCAGTGAAGGGACTAGCGACTACGAGCAGTACTTC. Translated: CASSEGTSDYEQYF.

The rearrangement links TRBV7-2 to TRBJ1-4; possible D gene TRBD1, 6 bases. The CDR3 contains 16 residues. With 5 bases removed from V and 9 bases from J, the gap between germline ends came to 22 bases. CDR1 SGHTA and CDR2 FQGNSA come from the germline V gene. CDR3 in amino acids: CASSPSHPGTNKKLFF. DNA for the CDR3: TGTGCCAGCAGCCCAAGCCACCCTGGGACAAATAAAAAACTGTTTTTT.

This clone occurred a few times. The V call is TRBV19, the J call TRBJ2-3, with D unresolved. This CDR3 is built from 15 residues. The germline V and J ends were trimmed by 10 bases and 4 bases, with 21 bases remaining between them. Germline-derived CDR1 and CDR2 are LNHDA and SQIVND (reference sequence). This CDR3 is CATSHRHKPADTQYF. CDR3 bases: TGTGCCACTTCCCACCGACACAAACCTGCAGATACGCAGTATTTT.

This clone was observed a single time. The CDR3 is CASSRGGPGDEQYF. The CDR3 DNA reads TGTGCCAGCAGTCGCGGGGGACCAGGGGACGAGCAGTACTTC. The chain recombines TRBV6-5 with TRBJ2-7; D is possibly TRBD2 (7 bases). This CDR3 contains 14 residues. The V end lost 5 bases, the J end lost 5 bases, and 16 bases lay between the germline ends. Germline V gene lookup returns CDR1 MNHEY and CDR2 SVGAGI.

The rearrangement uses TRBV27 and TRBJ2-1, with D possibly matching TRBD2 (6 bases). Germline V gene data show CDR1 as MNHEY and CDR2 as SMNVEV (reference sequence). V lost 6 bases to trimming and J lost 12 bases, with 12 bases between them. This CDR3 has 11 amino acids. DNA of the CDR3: TGTGCCAGCAGCCGGGGGAGAGTGCAGTTCTTC. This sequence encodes CASSRGRVQFF.

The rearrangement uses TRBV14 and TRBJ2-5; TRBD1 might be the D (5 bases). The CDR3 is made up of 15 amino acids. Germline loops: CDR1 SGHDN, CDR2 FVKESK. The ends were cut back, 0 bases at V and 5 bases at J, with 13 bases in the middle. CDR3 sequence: CASSQDLGAGETQYF. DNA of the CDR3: TGTGCCAGCAGCCAAGATCTAGGGGCTGGGGAGACCCAGTACTTC.

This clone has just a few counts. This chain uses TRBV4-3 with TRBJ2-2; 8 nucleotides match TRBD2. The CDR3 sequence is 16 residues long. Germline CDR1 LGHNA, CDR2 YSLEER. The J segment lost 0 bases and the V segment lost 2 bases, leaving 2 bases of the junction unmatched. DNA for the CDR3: TGCGCCAGCAGCCAACTGACTAGCGCGAACACCGGGGAGCTGTTTTTT. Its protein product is CASSQLTSANTGELFF.

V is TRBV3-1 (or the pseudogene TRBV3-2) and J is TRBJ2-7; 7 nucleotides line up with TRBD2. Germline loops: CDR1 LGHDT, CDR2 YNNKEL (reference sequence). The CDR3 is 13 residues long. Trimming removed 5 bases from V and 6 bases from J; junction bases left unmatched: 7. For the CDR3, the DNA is TGTGCCAGCAGCGCAGGGAGGGGAGGCGAGCAGTACTTC. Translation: CASSAGRGGEQYF.

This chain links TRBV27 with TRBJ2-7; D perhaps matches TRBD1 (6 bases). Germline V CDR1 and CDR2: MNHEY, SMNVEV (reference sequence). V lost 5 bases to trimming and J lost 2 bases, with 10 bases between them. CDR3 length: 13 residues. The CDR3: CASSLRQAYEQYF. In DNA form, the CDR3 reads TGTGCCAGCAGTCTTCGACAGGCCTACGAGCAGTACTTC.

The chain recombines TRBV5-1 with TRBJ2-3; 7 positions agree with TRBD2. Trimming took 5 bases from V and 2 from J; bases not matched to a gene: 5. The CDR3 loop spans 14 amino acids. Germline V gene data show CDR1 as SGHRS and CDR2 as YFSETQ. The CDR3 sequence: CASRSGRDTDTQYF. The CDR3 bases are TGCGCCAGCAGGTCGGGGAGGGACACAGATACGCAGTATTTT.

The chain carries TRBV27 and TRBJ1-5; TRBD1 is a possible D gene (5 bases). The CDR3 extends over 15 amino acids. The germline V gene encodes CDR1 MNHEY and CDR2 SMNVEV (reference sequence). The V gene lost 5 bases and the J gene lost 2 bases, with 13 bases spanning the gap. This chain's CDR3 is CASSAQGLGNQPQHF. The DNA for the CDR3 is TGTGCCAGCAGTGCGCAGGGTTTGGGCAATCAGCCCCAGCATTTT.

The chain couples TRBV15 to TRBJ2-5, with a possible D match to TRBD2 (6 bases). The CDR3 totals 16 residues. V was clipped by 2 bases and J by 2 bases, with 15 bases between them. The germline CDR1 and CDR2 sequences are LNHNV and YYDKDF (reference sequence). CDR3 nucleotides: TGTGCCACCAGCAGACCCGGGAAGGGAGGACAAGAGACCCAGTACTTC. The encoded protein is CATSRPGKGGQETQYF.

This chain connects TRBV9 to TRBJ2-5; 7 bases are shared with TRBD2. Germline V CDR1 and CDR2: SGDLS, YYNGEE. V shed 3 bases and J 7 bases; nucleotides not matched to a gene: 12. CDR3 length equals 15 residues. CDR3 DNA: TGTGCCAGCAGCGAGGGCTATACTTCGGGGGGGACCCAGTACTTC. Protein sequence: CASSEGYTSGGTQYF.